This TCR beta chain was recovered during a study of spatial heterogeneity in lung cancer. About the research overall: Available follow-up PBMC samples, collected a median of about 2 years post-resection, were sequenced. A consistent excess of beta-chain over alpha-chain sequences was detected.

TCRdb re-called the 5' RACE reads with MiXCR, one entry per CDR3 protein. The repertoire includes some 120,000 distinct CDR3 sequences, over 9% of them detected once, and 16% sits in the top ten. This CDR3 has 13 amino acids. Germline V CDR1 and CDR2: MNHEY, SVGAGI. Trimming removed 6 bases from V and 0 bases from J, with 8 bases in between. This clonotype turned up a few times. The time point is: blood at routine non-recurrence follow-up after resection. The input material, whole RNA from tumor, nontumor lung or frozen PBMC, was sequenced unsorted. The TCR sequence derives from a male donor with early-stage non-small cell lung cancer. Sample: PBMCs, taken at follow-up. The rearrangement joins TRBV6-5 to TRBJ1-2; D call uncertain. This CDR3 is CASRRAPNYGYTF. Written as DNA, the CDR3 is TGTGCCAGCAGGAGGGCCCCTAACTATGGCTACACCTTC.